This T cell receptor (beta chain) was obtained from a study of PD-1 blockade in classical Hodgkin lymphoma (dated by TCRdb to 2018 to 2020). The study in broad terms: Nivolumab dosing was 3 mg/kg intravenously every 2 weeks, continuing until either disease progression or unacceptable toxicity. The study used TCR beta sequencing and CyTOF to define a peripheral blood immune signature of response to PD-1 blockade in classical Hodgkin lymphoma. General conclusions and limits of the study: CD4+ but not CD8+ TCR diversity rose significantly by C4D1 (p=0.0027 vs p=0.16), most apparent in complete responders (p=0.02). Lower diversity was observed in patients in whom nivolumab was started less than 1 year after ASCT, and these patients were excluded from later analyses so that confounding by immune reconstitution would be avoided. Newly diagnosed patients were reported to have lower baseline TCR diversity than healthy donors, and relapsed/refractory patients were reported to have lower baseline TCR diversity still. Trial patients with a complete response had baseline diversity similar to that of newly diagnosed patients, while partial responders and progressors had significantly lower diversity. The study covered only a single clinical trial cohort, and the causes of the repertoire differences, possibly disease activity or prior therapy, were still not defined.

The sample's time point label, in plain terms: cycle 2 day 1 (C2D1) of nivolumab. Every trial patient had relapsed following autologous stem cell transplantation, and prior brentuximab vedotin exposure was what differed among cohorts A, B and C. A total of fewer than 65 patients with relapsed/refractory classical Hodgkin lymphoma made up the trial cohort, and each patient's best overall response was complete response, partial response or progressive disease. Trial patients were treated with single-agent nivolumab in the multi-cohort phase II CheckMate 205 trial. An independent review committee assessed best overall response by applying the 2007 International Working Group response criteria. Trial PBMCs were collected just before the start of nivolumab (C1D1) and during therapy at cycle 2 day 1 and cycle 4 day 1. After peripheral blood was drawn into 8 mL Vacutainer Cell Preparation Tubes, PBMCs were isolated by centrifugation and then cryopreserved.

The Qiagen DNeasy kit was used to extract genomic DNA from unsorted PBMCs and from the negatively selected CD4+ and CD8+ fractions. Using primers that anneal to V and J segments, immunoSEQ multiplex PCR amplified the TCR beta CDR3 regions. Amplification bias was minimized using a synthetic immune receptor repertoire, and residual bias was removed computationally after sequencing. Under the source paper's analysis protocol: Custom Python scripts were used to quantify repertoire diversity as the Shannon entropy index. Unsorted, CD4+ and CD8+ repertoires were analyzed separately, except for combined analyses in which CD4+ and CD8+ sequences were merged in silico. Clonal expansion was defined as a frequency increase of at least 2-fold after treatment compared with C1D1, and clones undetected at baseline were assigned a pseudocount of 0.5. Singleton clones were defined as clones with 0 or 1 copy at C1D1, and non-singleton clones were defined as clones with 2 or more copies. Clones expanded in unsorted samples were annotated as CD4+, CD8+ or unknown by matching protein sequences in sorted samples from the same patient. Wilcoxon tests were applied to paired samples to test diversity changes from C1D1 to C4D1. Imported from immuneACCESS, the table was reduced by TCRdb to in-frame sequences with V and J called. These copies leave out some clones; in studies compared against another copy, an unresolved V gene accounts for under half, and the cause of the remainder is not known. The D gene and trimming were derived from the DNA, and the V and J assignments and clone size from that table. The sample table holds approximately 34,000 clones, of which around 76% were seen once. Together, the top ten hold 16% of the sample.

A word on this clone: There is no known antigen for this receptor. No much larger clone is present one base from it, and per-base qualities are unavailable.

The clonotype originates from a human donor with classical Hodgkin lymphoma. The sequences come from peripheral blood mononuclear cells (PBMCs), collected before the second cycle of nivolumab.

The sequence in DNA is TGTGCCAGCAGCCCCACCCGGCGGGGCGATGAGCAGTTCTTC. Translated, it gives CASSPTRRGDEQFF. Here the chain combines TRBV14 and TRBJ2-1; matching of 6 bases hints at TRBD2 as the D gene. V drops 4 bases and J drops 8 bases, leaving 15 bases in between. The CDR3 starts with the cysteine, ends with the phenylalanine, and has 14 residues. Only the CDR3 part of the read is kept: 42 bases, read in frame from the first base. CDR1 SGHDN and CDR2 FVKESK were looked up in the germline V gene.